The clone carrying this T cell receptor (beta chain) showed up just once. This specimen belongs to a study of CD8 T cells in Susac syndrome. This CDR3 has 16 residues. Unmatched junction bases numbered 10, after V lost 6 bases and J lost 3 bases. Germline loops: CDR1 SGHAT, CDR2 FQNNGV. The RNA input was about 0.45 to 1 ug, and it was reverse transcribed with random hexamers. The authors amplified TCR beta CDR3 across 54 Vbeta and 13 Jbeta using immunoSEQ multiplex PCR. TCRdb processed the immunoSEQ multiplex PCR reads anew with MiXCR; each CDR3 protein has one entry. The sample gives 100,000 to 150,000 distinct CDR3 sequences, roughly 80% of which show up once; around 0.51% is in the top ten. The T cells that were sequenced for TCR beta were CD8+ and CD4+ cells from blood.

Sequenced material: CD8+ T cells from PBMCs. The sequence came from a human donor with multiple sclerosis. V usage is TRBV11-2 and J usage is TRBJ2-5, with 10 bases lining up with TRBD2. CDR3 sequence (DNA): TGTGCCAGCAGTTCAGCATGGACTAGCGGAGAAGAGACCCAGTACTTC. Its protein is CASSSAWTSGEETQYF.